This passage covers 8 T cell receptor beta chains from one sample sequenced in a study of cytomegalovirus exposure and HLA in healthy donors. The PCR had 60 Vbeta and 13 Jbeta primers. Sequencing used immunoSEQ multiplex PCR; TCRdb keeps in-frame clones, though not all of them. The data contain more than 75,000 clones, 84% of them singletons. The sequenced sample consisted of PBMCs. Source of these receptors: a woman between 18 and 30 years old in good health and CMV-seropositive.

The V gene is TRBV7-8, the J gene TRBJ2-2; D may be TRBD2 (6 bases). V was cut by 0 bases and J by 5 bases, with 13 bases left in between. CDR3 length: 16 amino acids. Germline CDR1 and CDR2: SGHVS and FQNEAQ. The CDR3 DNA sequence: TGTGCCAGCAGCTTAGCGCCTAGCGTAGGGACCGGGGAGCTGTTTTTT. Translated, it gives CASSLAPSVGTGELFF.

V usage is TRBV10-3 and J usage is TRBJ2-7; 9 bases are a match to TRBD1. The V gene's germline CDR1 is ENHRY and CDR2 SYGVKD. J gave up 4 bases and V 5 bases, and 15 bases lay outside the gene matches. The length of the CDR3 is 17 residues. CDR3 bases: TGTGCCATCAGTCCATTAATAGGGGGACAGGGCCTGTACGAGCAGTACTTC. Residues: CAISPLIGGQGLYEQYF.

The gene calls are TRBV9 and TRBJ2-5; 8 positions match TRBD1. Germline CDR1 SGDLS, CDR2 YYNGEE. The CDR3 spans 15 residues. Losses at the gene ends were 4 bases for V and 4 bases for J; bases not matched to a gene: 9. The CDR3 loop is CASSLDAQGAETQYF. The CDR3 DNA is TGTGCCAGCAGCCTTGACGCGCAGGGGGCAGAGACCCAGTACTTC.

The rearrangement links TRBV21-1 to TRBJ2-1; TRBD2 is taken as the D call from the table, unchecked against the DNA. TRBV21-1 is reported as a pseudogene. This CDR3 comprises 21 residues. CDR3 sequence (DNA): TGTGCCAGCAGCAAAGATTCTCGGACTAGCGGGAGCTTGAGCTCCTACAATGAGCAGTTCTTC. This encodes CASSKDSRTSGSLSSYNEQFF.

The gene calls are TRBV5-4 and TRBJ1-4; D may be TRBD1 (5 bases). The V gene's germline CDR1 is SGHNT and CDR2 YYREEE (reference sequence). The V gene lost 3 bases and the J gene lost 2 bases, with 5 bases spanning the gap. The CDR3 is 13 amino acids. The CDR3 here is CASSWGTNEKLFF. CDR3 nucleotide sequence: TGTGCCAGCAGCTGGGGCACTAATGAAAAACTGTTTTTT.

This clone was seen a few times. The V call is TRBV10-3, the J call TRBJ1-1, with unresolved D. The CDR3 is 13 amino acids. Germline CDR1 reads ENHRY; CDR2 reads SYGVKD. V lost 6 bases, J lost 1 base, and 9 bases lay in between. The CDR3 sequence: CAIRSRGNTEAFF. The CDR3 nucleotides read TGTGCCATCAGGAGCAGAGGGAACACTGAAGCTTTCTTT.

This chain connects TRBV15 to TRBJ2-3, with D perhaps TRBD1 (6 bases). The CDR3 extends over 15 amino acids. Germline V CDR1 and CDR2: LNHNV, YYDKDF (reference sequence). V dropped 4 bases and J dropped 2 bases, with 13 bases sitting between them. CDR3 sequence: CATSKSGDYTDTQYF. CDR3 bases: TGTGCCACCAGCAAGTCAGGGGATTACACAGATACGCAGTATTTT.

CDR3 protein: CASSLWLARRNEQFF. The CDR3, as DNA: TGTGCCAGCAGTTTGTGGCTAGCGAGGAGGAATGAGCAGTTCTTC. V and J are TRBV27 and TRBJ2-1, with a weak D call TRBD2 (6 bases). CDR1 is MNHEY, CDR2 SMNVEV, per germline (reference sequence). This CDR3 is 15 amino acids long. V lost 3 bases and J 7 bases, leaving 16 bases between the germline ends.